This TCR beta chain was identified in a study of response to subunit inactivated influenza vaccine (dated 2018 in TCRdb). Some background on the complete study: Deep quantitative T cell receptor repertoire profiling was used in the study to track responses to a trivalent subunit inactivated influenza vaccine.

The library relied on RT-PCR. This sample was sequenced with an Illumina HiSeq 2500. Using fastp trimming at Q25 and MiXCR clonotype assembly, TCRdb reanalyzed the public sequencing data and kept in-frame beta chains. Every CDR3 protein is listed once, alongside the most common genes and DNA of its rows. Here the sample has around 750,000 distinct CDR3 sequences; 21% occur a single time. The top ten hold more than 8.5% of the sample. This clonotype was observed a few times. This receptor's antigen is unknown. It has no much larger one-base neighbor in the sample; base qualities were not kept. General study outcomes and caveats: According to the authors, only a limited number of new T cells may be recruited by each seasonal influenza vaccination.

The germline ends are 24 bases apart after V is trimmed by 5 bases and J by 8 bases. The CDR3 runs 17 amino acids, cysteine and phenylalanine included. The CDR3 DNA has 51 bases and is translated from base 1. CDR1 and CDR2, per the germline V gene, are SGHTA and FQGNSA. The chain employs TRBV7-2 and TRBJ1-4, and the D gene may be TRBD1, 6 bases matching. The TCR comes from a man between 50 and 59 years old who received an inactivated influenza vaccine. Donor details come from another sample of the same person, matched by shared clones. Sequencing was performed on PBMCs from blood, taken 4 to 6 days after vaccination. The DNA sequence is TGTGCCAGCAGCCCCAGGGGCGTCCAGCTCCGAGGAGAAAAACTGTTTTTT. It is translated as CASSPRGVQLRGEKLFF. Supplemented by the reference TRBV7-2 and TRBJ1-4 proteins around the CDR3, the complete variable domain is GAGVSQSPSNKVTEKGKDVELRCDPISGHTALYWYRQSLGQGLEFLIYFQGNSAPDKSGLPSDRFSAERTGGSVSTLTIQRTQQEDSAVYLCASSPRGVQLRGEKLFFGSGTQLSVL.